What follows are 14 T cell receptor beta chains derived from one specimen sequenced in a study of PD-1 blockade in classical Hodgkin lymphoma. Profiling relied on immunoSEQ multiplex PCR, and the TCRdb table lists in-frame clones only, not all of them. The data show around 15,000 clones, over 80% seen once. Exposure to brentuximab vedotin varied, and each patient had relapsed following autologous stem cell transplantation. Here the sequenced sample was peripheral blood mononuclear cells (PBMCs), taken before the second cycle of nivolumab. The receptors come from a human donor with classical Hodgkin lymphoma.

The table lists this clone with a count of one. The chain carries TRBV5-1 and TRBJ2-5; no firm D call. The CDR3 is 12 amino acids. The ends were cut back, 8 bases at V and 5 bases at J, with 13 bases in the middle. Germline V gene lookup returns CDR1 SGHRS and CDR2 YFSETQ. The CDR3 loop reads CASKGSAETQYF. CDR3 coding DNA: TGCGCCAGTAAAGGGTCGGCGGAGACCCAGTACTTC. The full variable domain, in which reference TRBV5-1 and TRBJ2-5 provide the parts outside the CDR3, is KAGVTQTPRYLIKTRGQQVTLSCSPISGHRSVSWYQQTPGQGLQFLFEYFSETQRNKGNFPGRFSGRQFSNSRSEMNVSTLELGDSALYLCASKGSAETQYFGPGTRLLVL.

V gene TRBV28 combines with J gene TRBJ1-2, with 7 bases fitting TRBD1. The CDR3 length is 15 residues. From germline, CDR1 is MDHEN and CDR2 SYDVKM. V was clipped by 4 bases and J by 4 bases; unmatched bases: 9. The CDR3, as DNA: TGTGCCAGCAGTTATGACTCCGGGACAGCCTATGGCTACACCTTC. Translating it yields CASSYDSGTAYGYTF.

The chain recombines TRBV6-1 with TRBJ1-1, with D possibly matching TRBD1 (5 bases). V was cut by 1 base and J by 5 bases, with 14 bases left in between. From germline, CDR1 is MNHNS and CDR2 SASEGT. The CDR3 covers 15 residues. The CDR3 DNA reads as TGTGCCAGCAGTGAAGATTTTGAGGGGAGGACTGAAGCTTTCTTT. It encodes CASSEDFEGRTEAFF.

The rearrangement links TRBV2 to TRBJ2-3; D is unclear. The CDR3 is 11 residues long. V was cut by 4 bases and J by 4 bases, with 3 bases left in between. CDR1 and CDR2 (germline): SNHLY, FYNNEI. The CDR3 spells CASSAADTQYF. DNA for the CDR3: TGTGCCAGCAGTGCGGCAGATACGCAGTATTTT.

V and J are TRBV6-6 and TRBJ2-7; D gene unclear. This CDR3 is 13 amino acids long. V shed 6 bases and J shed 4 bases, with 13 bases lying between them. The germline V gene has CDR1 MNHNY and CDR2 SVGAGI (reference sequence). CDR3 region: CASSRADLYEQYF. CDR3 in DNA: TGTGCCAGCAGCCGAGCCGATCTATACGAGCAGTACTTC.

V and J are TRBV6-1 and TRBJ2-7; 11 bases match TRBD1. Germline V gives CDR1 MNHNS, CDR2 SASEGT. CDR3 length: 15 amino acids. The V segment lost 5 bases and the J segment 4 bases; nucleotides outside the gene matches: 7. CDR3 sequence (DNA): TGTGCCAGCAGTAAAGGGACAGGGGGTCCGTACGAGCAGTACTTC. Translating gives CASSKGTGGPYEQYF.

This chain uses TRBV5-4 with TRBJ2-1, with TRBD2 matching 8 bases. Germline values: CDR1 SGHNT, CDR2 YYREEE (reference sequence). V trimming: 4 bases; J trimming: 6 bases; junction bases outside the gene matches: 9. The CDR3 runs to 15 residues. CDR3 region: CASSPPGTSRNEQFF. CDR3 nucleotides: TGTGCCAGCAGCCCTCCCGGGACTAGTCGCAATGAGCAGTTCTTC. Full variable domain (rest looked up from reference TRBV5-4 and TRBJ2-1): ETGVTQSPTHLIKTRGQQVTLRCSSQSGHNTVSWYQQALGQGPQFIFQYYREEENGRGNFPPRFSGLQFPNYSSELNVNALELDDSALYLCASSPPGTSRNEQFFGPGTRLTVL.

This clone is medium-sized. The chain recombines TRBV27 with TRBJ1-1, with no clear D. The germline V gene encodes CDR1 MNHEY and CDR2 SMNVEV (reference sequence). The CDR3 runs 13 residues. Trimming left V 4 bases short and J 4 bases short, with 10 bases between. In nucleotides, the CDR3 is TGTGCCAGCAGTTGGGCTATGGGCACTGAAGCTTTCTTT. Amino acid sequence: CASSWAMGTEAFF.

The chain combines TRBV4-1 with TRBJ2-3; 7 bases line up with TRBD2. The CDR3 has 20 residues. CDR1 and CDR2 from the germline V gene are MGHRA and YSYEKL. With V trimmed by 0 bases and J by 6 bases, 21 bases remained unmatched. The CDR3 sequence: CASSQDKGGWLGGDSDTQYF. The CDR3 DNA sequence: TGCGCCAGCAGCCAAGATAAGGGAGGGTGGCTGGGGGGGGATTCGGATACGCAGTATTTT.

The chain has TRBV6-5 and TRBJ1-2; 11 bases map to TRBD1. V gave up 6 bases and J gave up 8 bases; unmatched junction bases: 5. This CDR3 has 13 amino acids. Germline V CDR1 and CDR2: MNHEY, SVGAGI. Written as DNA, the CDR3 is TGTGCCAGCAGCCCGGACAGGGGGCAGGGCTACACCTTC. It encodes CASSPDRGQGYTF.

The chain links TRBV7-2 to TRBJ2-7; a weak D match, TRBD1 (5 bases). Trimming removed 4 bases from V and 3 bases from J, with 16 bases in between. This CDR3 is built from 15 residues. CDR1 and CDR2 (germline): SGHTA, FQGNSA. The CDR3 is CASSSHRFERYEQYF. CDR3 DNA: TGTGCCAGCAGCTCCCACAGGTTTGAGCGCTACGAGCAGTACTTC.

The chain combines TRBV7-9 with TRBJ1-5; the D is unclear. The CDR3 covers 13 residues. The V end lost 6 bases, the J end lost 0 bases, and 6 bases lay between the germline ends. Germline loops: CDR1 SEHNR, CDR2 FQNEAQ (reference sequence). The CDR3 protein is CASSPNSNQPQHF. CDR3 nucleotides: TGTGCCAGCAGTCCCAATAGCAATCAGCCCCAGCATTTT.

This chain joins TRBV29-1 and TRBJ1-4; D is unresolved. The CDR3 loop spans 11 amino acids. V was trimmed by 7 bases and J by 7 bases, leaving 10 bases between them. Germline V gene sequence: CDR1 SQVTM, CDR2 ANQGSEA. In nucleotides, the CDR3 is TGCAGCGGGCTCCGGGGTGAAAAACTGTTTTTT. As protein: CSGLRGEKLFF. Together with reference TRBV29-1 and TRBJ1-4, the CDR3 gives the full variable domain: SAVISQKPSRDICQRGTSLTIQCQVDSQVTMMFWYRQQPGQSLTLIATANQGSEATYESGFVIDKFPISRPNLTFSTLTVSNMSPEDSSIYLCSGLRGEKLFFGSGTQLSVL.

V usage is TRBV6-1 and J usage is TRBJ1-2; perhaps TRBD1 as D (6 bases). Germline CDR1 is MNHNS and CDR2 is SASEGT. This CDR3 spans 15 amino acids. V was pared by 2 bases and J by 4 bases, with 14 bases between. Here the CDR3 reads CASSENGGRSYGYTF. CDR3 DNA: TGTGCCAGCAGTGAAAATGGGGGGCGCAGCTATGGCTACACCTTC.